This note documents a single T cell receptor beta chain sequence. The germline CDR1 and CDR2 sequences are MNHEY and SVGEGT. With 2 bases removed from V and 4 bases from J, the gap between germline ends came to 14 bases. The CDR3 is made up of 15 amino acids. In the original analysis: Reference gene primer amplification gave estimated nucleated cell counts. Data came from immunoSEQ multiplex PCR; TCRdb stores just in-frame clones and leaves some out. V and J calls and clone size are as listed in that table; D and trimming were resolved from the DNA. This table holds nearly 80,000 clones, 75% to 90% found once. The sample originates from a study of blood T cell repertoires in COVID-19. Study details: COVID-19 samples, acute and convalescent, were from the United States, Italy and Spain. PBMCs, B-cell-depleted T cells, or T cells were the source of the cDNA or gDNA that made up the material.

Sequenced: peripheral blood. This TCR was sampled from a man aged 60-69 years with active or convalescent COVID-19. The chain carries TRBV6-2 or TRBV6-3 and TRBJ1-2; possibly TRBD1 for D (6 bases). The DNA of the CDR3 is TGTGCCAGCAGTTACGTTCAGGGGATGGGCTATGGCTACACCTTC. Translated: CASSYVQGMGYGYTF.